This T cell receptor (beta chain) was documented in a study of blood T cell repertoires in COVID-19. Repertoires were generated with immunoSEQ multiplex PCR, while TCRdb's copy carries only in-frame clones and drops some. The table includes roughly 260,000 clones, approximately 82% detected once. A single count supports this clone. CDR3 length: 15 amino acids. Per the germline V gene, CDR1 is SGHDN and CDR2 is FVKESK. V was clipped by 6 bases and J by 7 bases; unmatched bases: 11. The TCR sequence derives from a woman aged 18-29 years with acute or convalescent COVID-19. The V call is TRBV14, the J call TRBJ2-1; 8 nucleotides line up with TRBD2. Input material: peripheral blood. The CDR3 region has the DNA TGTGCCAGCAGACCTACAGCGGGAGTTGGTAATGAGCAGTTCTTC. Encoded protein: CASRPTAGVGNEQFF.